This is a list of T cell receptor beta chains from one sample in a study of spatial heterogeneity in lung cancer. TCRdb used MiXCR to reprocess the 5' RACE reads, holding one entry per CDR3 protein. The table records 8,200 or so distinct CDR3 sequences, 7% of them present only once. Sequencing was performed on lung tumor tissue, taken at surgery. Source of these receptors: a male donor with early-stage non-small cell lung cancer. Both conserved end residues are part of each CDR3. A D gene is named only where the DNA matches it firmly. Clone sizes are shown as once, few or many counts, or a class when the clone is expanded.

many | TRBJ2-2 | TRBV29-1 | NA | TGCAGCGTTGAAGTGCAGGTCCCCGGGGAGCTGTTTTTT | CSVEVQVPGELFF
medium-sized | TRBJ1-5 | TRBV6-2/TRBV6-3 | NA | TGTGCCAGCAGCCCAGGACTGAACAATCAGCCCCAGCATTTT | CASSPGLNNQPQHF
medium-sized | TRBJ2-3 | TRBV5-1 | TRBD2 | TGCGCCAGCAGCGCCGGAAATAGCGGGGACACAGATACGCAGTATTTT | CASSAGNSGDTDTQYF
medium-sized | TRBJ2-7 | TRBV7-8 | NA | TGTGCCAGCAGCCCCCACCGACTCCCTGAGTACGAGCAGTACTTC | CASSPHRLPEYEQYF
few | TRBJ2-1 | TRBV4-3 | NA | TGCGCCAGCAGCCAAAGGGGGAGCCGAGCCTACAATGAGCAGTTCTTC | CASSQRGSRAYNEQFF
medium-sized | TRBJ1-1 | TRBV20-1 | TRBD1 | TGCAGTGCTAGCCTGACAGGGGGCAGGGACACTGAAGCTTTCTTT | CSASLTGGRDTEAFF
large | TRBJ2-5 | TRBV6-5 | NA | TGTGCCAGCAGTTATTGGCCCTTCGACCAAGAGACCCAGTACTTC | CASSYWPFDQETQYF
few | TRBJ1-5 | TRBV28 | NA | TGTGCCAGTGGCGGATACAATCAGCCCCAGCATTTT | CASGGYNQPQHF
medium-sized | TRBJ1-1 | TRBV18 | NA | TGTGCCAGCTCCCTCAGGAAGGAGAACACTGAAGCTTTCTTT | CASSLRKENTEAFF
medium-sized | TRBJ1-1 | TRBV28 | NA | NA | CASSSSGVNTEAFF